One and the same sample provided the 26 T cell receptor beta chains below, sequenced in a study of T-cell reconstitution after alpha-beta-depleted transplantation in children. Researchers prepared the TCRbeta library using unique molecular identifiers, the study reports. TCRdb ran MiXCR on the PCR reads and lists one entry per CDR3 protein. The sample lists 500,000 or so distinct CDR3 sequences; about 30% were seen once. This sample comprised PBMCs from the stem cell graft donor, obtained from the stem cell graft. Receptors were obtained from a human donor who donated a stem cell graft to a child with aplastic anemia.

The chain has TRBV4-3 and TRBJ2-1; D unclear. Germline lookup yields CDR1 LGHNA and CDR2 YSLEER. V dropped 0 bases and J dropped 4 bases, with 10 bases sitting between them. The CDR3 is 15 amino acids. For the CDR3, the DNA is TGCGCCAGCAGCCAAGATATAGTGCGGTACAATGAGCAGTTCTTC. Its protein product is CASSQDIVRYNEQFF.

This clonotype was observed a few times. V is TRBV18 and J is TRBJ1-2; weak D call: TRBD1 (6 bases). The V end lost 0 bases, the J end lost 8 bases, and 13 bases lay between the germline ends. Germline values: CDR1 KGHSH, CDR2 LQKENI. The CDR3 runs 14 residues. For the CDR3, the DNA is TGTGCCAGCTCACCACCAACAGGGTTGGGCGGCTACACCTTC. Its protein is CASSPPTGLGGYTF.

This clonotype has more than one count but fewer than ten. V is TRBV5-4 and J is TRBJ2-7, with D possibly TRBD2 on 7 matching bases. Trimming cost V 4 bases and J 3 bases, with 17 bases left between them. The CDR3 has 15 amino acids. Germline V CDR1 and CDR2: SGHNT, YYREEE (reference sequence). DNA for the CDR3: TGTGCCAGCAGCCCCCCCCGGGGGGCCCTCTACGAGCAGTACTTC. It codes for CASSPPRGALYEQYF.

V gene TRBV12-3 or TRBV12-4 combines with J gene TRBJ1-6; D unclear. The CDR3 consists of 14 residues. Trimming shortened V by 3 bases and J by 10 bases, and 13 bases separated the two germline ends. Here the CDR3 reads CASSFRAVGSPLHF. The CDR3 DNA is TGTGCCAGCAGTTTTCGGGCCGTCGGGTCACCCCTCCACTTT.

The CDR3 region has the DNA TGCGCCAGCAGCTTCCCCAGACTAGCGAACACCGGGGAGCTGTTTTTT. Translated, it gives CASSFPRLANTGELFF. J is TRBJ2-2 and V is TRBV5-1; D perhaps matches TRBD2 (6 bases). The CDR3 spans 16 residues. Germline assignment: CDR1 SGHRS and CDR2 YFSETQ. V lost 2 bases, J lost 0 bases, and 11 bases lay in between.

Many counts were recorded for this clonotype. This sequence joins TRBV20-1 and TRBJ2-3; weak D call: TRBD2 (5 bases). Germline CDR1 and CDR2: DFQATT and SNEGSKA (reference sequence). The CDR3 contains 15 residues. Deletions cut 3 bases from V and 1 base from J, with 14 bases between. CDR3 residues: CSARYSARGTDTQYF. CDR3 nucleotides: TGCAGTGCTAGGTATAGCGCCCGTGGCACAGATACGCAGTATTTT.

This clonotype was detected a few times. The chain uses TRBV6-2 or TRBV6-3 and TRBJ2-7; 8 bases map to TRBD2. Looked up from germline, CDR1 is MNHEY and CDR2 is SVGEGT. V trimming: 5 bases; J trimming: 2 bases; junction bases outside the gene matches: 5. The CDR3 loop spans 14 amino acids. The CDR3, as DNA: TGTGCCAGCAGTACGGGAGGGAGGACCTACGAGCAGTACTTC. Residues: CASSTGGRTYEQYF.

The CDR3 reads CASSYINDYSGANVLTF. The CDR3 nucleotides read TGTGCCAGCAGTTATATCAACGACTACTCTGGGGCCAACGTCCTGACTTTC. The gene calls are TRBV28 and TRBJ2-6, with D tentatively TRBD2 (5 bases). From germline, CDR1 is MDHEN and CDR2 SYDVKM. Trimming removed 4 bases from V and 0 bases from J, with 13 bases in between. The CDR3 is made up of 17 amino acids.

V and J are TRBV7-2 and TRBJ2-7, with 8 positions matching TRBD2. The germline V gene has CDR1 SGHTA and CDR2 FQGNSA. The CDR3 is 15 residues long. Trimming at V came to 5 bases and at J to 1 base, leaving 7 bases not matched to a gene. CDR3 loop: CASSPGPGGSYEQYF. The CDR3 region has the DNA TGTGCCAGCAGCCCAGGGCCGGGAGGGTCCTACGAGCAGTACTTC.

This clonotype was recorded a few times. The chain joins TRBV20-1 to TRBJ2-3; 7 bases match TRBD2. From germline, CDR1 is DFQATT and CDR2 SNEGSKA (reference sequence). The CDR3 has 15 residues. With 0 bases clipped from V and 3 bases from J, the junction kept 6 bases outside the gene matches. The CDR3 is CSARDPGGSTDTQYF. The CDR3 region has the DNA TGCAGTGCTAGAGATCCGGGCGGGAGTACAGATACGCAGTATTTT.

The chain joins TRBV9 to TRBJ1-2; D not resolved. The germline gives CDR1 SGDLS, CDR2 YYNGEE. The V end lost 0 bases, the J end lost 3 bases, and 9 bases lay between the germline ends. This CDR3 contains 14 residues. CDR3 loop: CASSVGLGYYGYTF. The CDR3 region has the DNA TGTGCCAGCAGCGTAGGTTTAGGCTACTATGGCTACACCTTC.

The rearrangement uses TRBV12-5 and TRBJ2-1, with a possible D match to TRBD2 (5 bases). The germline gives CDR1 LGHNT, CDR2 FRNRAP. V lost 7 bases, J lost 3 bases, and 13 bases lay in between. CDR3 length: 14 residues. CDR3 amino acids: CASVTTGYYNEQFF. The CDR3 DNA sequence: TGTGCTAGTGTTACCACGGGGTACTACAATGAGCAGTTCTTC.

This clonotype was seen more than once but under ten times. The chain joins TRBV12-3 or TRBV12-4 to TRBJ1-1; 7 nucleotides align to TRBD1. J lost 5 bases, V lost 4 bases, and 10 bases had no gene match. This CDR3 is 15 amino acids long. CDR3 region: CASSSPGGLFTEAFF. The CDR3 DNA reads as TGTGCCAGCAGTTCTCCAGGGGGATTGTTTACTGAAGCTTTCTTT.

V gene TRBV7-2 combines with J gene TRBJ2-4; TRBD2 matches at 8 bases. The CDR3 length is 17 residues. The germline gives CDR1 SGHTA, CDR2 FQGNSA. The V and J ends lost 4 bases and 2 bases, in that order; junction bases with no gene match: 10. CDR3 coding DNA: TGTGCCAGCAGCTATGCTGCGGGAGGCCCGACCAAAAACATTCAGTACTTC. Protein: CASSYAAGGPTKNIQYF.

This rearrangement joins TRBV6-4 to TRBJ2-3, with TRBD2 matching 8 bases. The CDR3 has 14 residues. The V segment lost 5 bases and the J segment 2 bases; nucleotides outside the gene matches: 3. The germline V gene encodes CDR1 MRHNA and CDR2 SNTAGT. The CDR3 here is CASSLTSDTDTQYF. The CDR3 DNA is TGTGCCAGCAGTTTGACTAGCGACACAGATACGCAGTATTTT.

This clonotype came up once. The V call is TRBV4-1, the J call TRBJ2-5, with 10 bases that match TRBD2. Per the germline V gene, CDR1 is MGHRA and CDR2 is YSYEKL. This CDR3 is 19 amino acids long. The trim removed 0 bases at V and 5 bases at J, leaving 15 bases unmatched. The CDR3 reads CASSQDAPASGRASETQYF. DNA of the CDR3: TGCGCCAGCAGCCAAGATGCCCCGGCAAGCGGGAGGGCGAGTGAGACCCAGTACTTC.

V and J are TRBV11-1 and TRBJ2-5; the D is unclear. CDR1 and CDR2 (germline): SGHAT, FQDESV (reference sequence). This CDR3 has 12 amino acids. The V end lost 5 bases, the J end lost 13 bases, and 17 bases lay between the germline ends. CDR3 coding DNA: TGTGCCAGCAGCCCTCGGACGGAGACTCCGTACTTC. Protein: CASSPRTETPYF.

V usage is TRBV20-1 and J usage is TRBJ2-2; 9 bases are shared with TRBD2. Germline trimming cut 5 bases from V and 4 bases from J; bases unmatched to any gene: 5. Germline loops: CDR1 DFQATT, CDR2 SNEGSKA (reference sequence). This CDR3 contains 14 residues. CDR3 protein: CSAGAGGVTGELFF. The CDR3 region has the DNA TGCAGTGCTGGGGCGGGGGGGGTCACCGGGGAGCTGTTTTTT.

This clonotype was recorded a few times. This chain connects TRBV7-2 to TRBJ2-7; the D gene is possibly TRBD2 (5 bases). The CDR3 has 14 residues. The V end was cut by 6 bases, the J end by 6 bases, with 18 bases between. CDR1 and CDR2 from the germline V gene are SGHTA and FQGNSA. CDR3 protein: CASSYRRLAGEQYF. CDR3 DNA sequence: TGTGCCAGCAGTTACCGCCGATTGGCGGGCGAGCAGTACTTC. Full variable domain (missing parts from reference TRBV7-2 and TRBJ2-7): GAGVSQSPSNKVTEKGKDVELRCDPISGHTALYWYRQSLGQGLEFLIYFQGNSAPDKSGLPSDRFSAERTGGSVSTLTIQRTQQEDSAVYLCASSYRRLAGEQYFGPGTRLTVT.

In its sample, this clonotype was seen a few times. This chain uses TRBV5-4 with TRBJ2-1; perhaps D is TRBD1 or TRBD2 (5 bases each). CDR3 length: 12 residues. The germline V gene has CDR1 SGHNT and CDR2 YYREEE (reference sequence). V was shortened by 4 bases and J by 9 bases, with 11 bases between the two germline ends. The CDR3 loop is CASSRDVGEQFF. CDR3 DNA sequence: TGTGCCAGCAGCCGGGACGTTGGTGAGCAGTTCTTC.

V and J are TRBV28 and TRBJ2-5; tentatively, D is TRBD1 (5 bases). Trimming cost V 1 base and J 2 bases, with 11 bases left between them. CDR1 is MDHEN and CDR2 is SYDVKM in the germline V gene. The CDR3 has 15 residues. The CDR3 bases are TGTGCCAGCAGTTTATTCAGGGATAGTCAAGAGACCCAGTACTTC. It is translated as CASSLFRDSQETQYF.

The rearrangement uses TRBV6-2 or TRBV6-3 and TRBJ2-2; D not resolved. The V gene lost 4 bases and the J gene lost 4 bases, with 13 bases spanning the gap. This CDR3 is 15 amino acids long. The germline V gene encodes CDR1 MNHEY and CDR2 SVGEGT. The CDR3 DNA is TGTGCCAGCAGTTTGGAGACCCTGAGCACCGGGGAGCTGTTTTTT. It is translated as CASSLETLSTGELFF.

The chain carries TRBV6-2 or TRBV6-3 and TRBJ2-1, with 7 bases matching TRBD2. The J segment lost 10 bases and the V segment lost 6 bases, leaving 21 bases of the junction unmatched. The V gene's germline CDR1 is MNHEY and CDR2 SVGEGT. The CDR3 consists of 17 residues. In DNA, the CDR3 is TGTGCCAGCAGCCCACTAGCGATGCCCCTTACGGTTCAAGAGCAGTTCTTC. Protein product: CASSPLAMPLTVQEQFF.

The chain is built from TRBV12-3 or TRBV12-4 and TRBJ2-7, with 8 bases that match TRBD2. Trimming removed 6 bases from V and 0 bases from J; junction bases left unmatched: 4. This CDR3 contains 14 residues. CDR3 bases: TGTGCCAGCAGACAGCGGGAGAACTCCTACGAGCAGTACTTC. It encodes CASRQRENSYEQYF.

The chain uses TRBV30 and TRBJ2-4, with a weak D call TRBD2 (5 bases). This CDR3 region has 12 residues. Trimming removed 0 bases from V and 6 bases from J, with 6 bases in between. CDR1 is GTSNPN, CDR2 SVGIG, per germline (reference sequence). Here the CDR3 reads CAWSVLGNIQYF. Written as DNA, the CDR3 is TGTGCCTGGAGTGTACTAGGAAACATTCAGTACTTC. Full variable domain (outside the CDR3, taken from reference TRBV30 and TRBJ2-4): SQTIHQWPATLVQPVGSPLSLECTVEGTSNPNLYWYRQAAGRGLQLLFYSVGIGQISSEVPQNLSASRPQDRQFILSSKKLLLSDSGFYLCAWSVLGNIQYFGAGTRLSVL.

This clonotype has a handful of counts. The CDR3 nucleotides read TGCGCCAGCAGCTTGGCACAGGGGGATGGCTACACCTTC. Translation gives CASSLAQGDGYTF. The rearrangement links TRBV5-1 to TRBJ1-2; 8 bases agree with TRBD1. Germline CDR1 SGHRS, CDR2 YFSETQ. The CDR3 spans 13 residues. With 0 bases clipped from V and 6 bases from J, the junction kept 1 base outside the gene matches. The full variable domain, in which reference TRBV5-1 and TRBJ1-2 provide the parts outside the CDR3, is KAGVTQTPRYLIKTRGQQVTLSCSPISGHRSVSWYQQTPGQGLQFLFEYFSETQRNKGNFPGRFSGRQFSNSRSEMNVSTLELGDSALYLCASSLAQGDGYTFGSGTRLTVV.